The rows below give T cell receptor beta chains drawn from one sample of a study of blood T cell repertoires in COVID-19. Sequenced by immunoSEQ multiplex PCR; TCRdb stores in-frame clones only, minus some. The data hold 95,000 to 120,000 clones, with around 85% observed a single time. Source material: peripheral blood. The receptors were sampled from a woman aged 60 to 75 with COVID-19, enrolled during active disease. CDR3s include the opening cysteine and the closing phenylalanine or tryptophan. Fields, in order: D gene, clone size, J gene, V gene, CDR3 DNA, CDR3 protein. The D gene is left open where the match is weak. For some rows the clone size is stated as once, few or many, or as a class when expanded; others skip it.

>TRBD1|once|TRBJ1-2|TRBV7-2
TGTGCCAGCAGCAGGAACAGGGGGAACTATGGCTACACCTTC
CASSRNRGNYGYTF
>.|.|TRBJ1-5|TRBV6-4
TGTGCCAGCCACACCAGGGGCAGCAATCAGCCCCAGCATTTT
CASHTRGSNQPQHF
>TRBD1|.|TRBJ2-2|TRBV9
TGTGCCAGCAGCCCAAAGGGGACAGTCTTAACGGCGAACACCGGGGAGCTGTTTTTT
CASSPKGTVLTANTGELFF
>TRBD1|.|TRBJ1-5|TRBV15
TGTGCCACCAGCAGAGATCGCGGGACAGGGGGTGGGCCCCAGCATTTT
CATSRDRGTGGGPQHF
>TRBD2|.|TRBJ2-7|TRBV5-1
TGCGCCAGCAGCGGAGCGGGGGGGGCTTTCGACGAGCAGTACTTC
CASSGAGGAFDEQYF
>.|.|TRBJ1-1|TRBV20-1
TGCAGTGCGACTTTAGGCCGTGAAGCTTTCTTT
CSATLGREAFF
>.|.|TRBJ2-1|TRBV4-1
TGCGCCAGCAGCCAAGACCTGGCTGAGCAGTTCTTC
CASSQDLAEQFF
>.|.|TRBJ2-7|TRBV7-8
TGTGCCAGCAGCTTAGACCGGTTAGGGACGGACTACTACGAGCAGTACTTC
CASSLDRLGTDYYEQYF
>.|.|TRBJ1-1|TRBV5-6
TGTGCCAGCAGCTTGCAGGGGACCATTAGGGCTTTCTTT
CASSLQGTIRAFF
>TRBD2|.|TRBJ2-7|TRBV3-1/TRBV3-2
TGTGCCAGCAGCGGGACTAGCTACGAGCAGTACTTC
CASSGTSYEQYF
>.|.|TRBJ2-2|TRBV6-2/TRBV6-3
TGTGCCAGCAGTCGAATGGGAGCAGGGAACACCGGGGAGCTGTTTTTT
CASSRMGAGNTGELFF
>TRBD2|.|TRBJ2-3|TRBV5-1
TGCGCCAGCAGCCACGGGACTAGCGGTACAGATACGCAGTATTTT
CASSHGTSGTDTQYF
>.|.|TRBJ1-1|TRBV5-5
TGTGCCAGCAGCTTGGCCGGTACAGGGTTGAACACTGAAGCTTTCTTT
CASSLAGTGLNTEAFF
>TRBD2|.|TRBJ2-1|TRBV2
TGTGCCAGCAGCCCAAGGACTAGCGGGGGGGCTCATAATGAGCAGTTCTTC
CASSPRTSGGAHNEQFF
>.|.|TRBJ1-4|TRBV6-6
TGTGCCAGCAGTACAGGGAGTGGGGGTGAAAAACTGTTTTTT
CASSTGSGGEKLFF
>.|.|TRBJ1-2|TRBV6-5
TGTGCCAGCAGTTACTCGGTGGGCCATGATGGCTACACCTTC
CASSYSVGHDGYTF
>TRBD1|once|TRBJ2-1|TRBV7-3
TGTGCCAGCAGGAATGGACAGGGCTCGCAGTTCTTC
CASRNGQGSQFF
>.|.|TRBJ2-7|TRBV18
TGTGCCAGCTCACTCTTACAGGTAGGGGAGCAGTACTTC
CASSLLQVGEQYF